A single sample gave rise to the 12 T cell receptor beta chains below, sequenced in a study of patients and donors after allogeneic stem cell transplantation. MiXCR, run by TCRdb on the RT-PCR reads, gives a single entry per CDR3 protein. This sample has more than 150,000 distinct CDR3 sequences, with roughly 22% found just once. What was sequenced was blood, either unsorted or a sorted T cell fraction (not recorded which). The source of these receptors is a human donor who was either an allogeneic HSCT recipient or a stem cell or donor lymphocyte infusion donor (not recorded which). It is not recorded whose cells these are; they may come from a transplant donor.

This clonotype was detected many times. This chain links TRBV12-3 or TRBV12-4 with TRBJ1-2; maybe TRBD1 (5 bases). Trimming stripped 1 base from V and 0 bases from J, with 6 bases between. CDR3 size: 14 residues. CDR3: CASSLDRTNYGYTF. The CDR3, as DNA: TGTGCCAGCAGTTTAGACAGGACTAACTATGGCTACACCTTC.

This clonotype was seen only a few times. Written as DNA, the CDR3 is TGTGCCAGCAGTCCCGGGACTCAGGGAACTGGCTACACCTTC. Its translation: CASSPGTQGTGYTF. The chain employs TRBV12-3 or TRBV12-4 and TRBJ1-2; D is perhaps TRBD1 (5 bases). V was shortened by 5 bases and J by 7 bases, with 17 bases between the two germline ends. CDR3 size: 14 residues.

This clonotype appeared a few times. At one of its ends the junction is not consistent with the germline gene, which may arise from a read error. The chain recombines TRBV5-1 with TRBJ2-7; D uncertain. The V gene's germline CDR1 is SGHRS and CDR2 YFSETQ. This CDR3 contains 14 residues. The chain's CDR3 is CASSLEVSSHEQYF. CDR3 DNA: TGCGCCAGCAGCTTGGAGGTTAGCTCCCACGAGCAGTACTTC.

For this clonotype: This could be a read error, since a much larger clone is one nucleotide away. V usage is TRBV20-1 and J usage is TRBJ1-1; tentatively, D is TRBD1 (6 bases). The ends were cut back, 3 bases at V and 5 bases at J, with 16 bases in the middle. The germline gives CDR1 DFQATT, CDR2 SNEGSKA (reference sequence). The CDR3 has 14 residues. As DNA, the CDR3 is TGCAGTGCTAGGACAGGCTTATCGAGGACTGAAGCTTTCTTT. Translated, it gives CSARTGLSRTEAFF.

This clonotype has ten or more counts. The chain joins TRBV10-3 to TRBJ2-5, with D maybe TRBD1 (5 bases). CDR3 length equals 14 residues. Germline values: CDR1 ENHRY, CDR2 SYGVKD. V was cut by 4 bases and J by 4 bases, with 13 bases left in between. The CDR3 DNA is TGTGCCATCAGTGGGACACCATTGGGAGAGACCCAGTACTTC. Encoded protein: CAISGTPLGETQYF.

The V and J genes are TRBV20-1 and TRBJ2-3; tentatively, D is TRBD2 (5 bases). From germline, CDR1 is DFQATT and CDR2 SNEGSKA (reference sequence). The CDR3 loop spans 13 amino acids. The CDR3 coding sequence is TGCGCCGAGTTGGACTCCTACACAGATACGCAGTATTTT. Protein: CAELDSYTDTQYF.

This clonotype was counted ten times or more. The chain has TRBV5-1 and TRBJ1-4, with unresolved D. V lost 1 base and J lost 7, with 8 bases in between. Per germline, CDR1 SGHRS and CDR2 YFSETQ. The CDR3 has 13 amino acids. The CDR3 DNA reads as TGCGCCAGCAGCTTGACTGGTTCTGAAAAACTGTTTTTT. Its protein is CASSLTGSEKLFF.

This clonotype was detected only a few times. The chain has TRBV6-5 and TRBJ2-4; D unresolved. With 2 bases removed from V and 5 bases from J, the gap between germline ends came to 7 bases. Germline CDR1 is MNHEY and CDR2 is SVGAGI. The CDR3 extends over 13 amino acids. In DNA, the CDR3 is TGTGCCAGCAGTTACCGTGGGGAAAACATTCAGTACTTC. This gives the protein CASSYRGENIQYF.

This clonotype was picked up a small number of times. The chain joins TRBV7-2 to TRBJ2-1; D gene ambiguous. This CDR3 has 16 amino acids. V gave up 1 base and J gave up 0 bases, with 10 bases separating them. The V gene's germline CDR1 is SGHTA and CDR2 FQGNSA. Here the CDR3 reads CASSLGPLSSYNEQFF. CDR3 in DNA: TGTGCCAGCAGCTTAGGCCCACTGAGCTCCTACAATGAGCAGTTCTTC.

This clonotype was seen a handful of times. The rearrangement uses TRBV6-5 and TRBJ2-1; 7 bases match TRBD2. Germline V gene data show CDR1 as MNHEY and CDR2 as SVGAGI. CDR3 length: 15 residues. The ends lost 4 bases at V and 7 bases at J; junction bases unmatched: 10. The DNA for the CDR3 is TGTGCCAGCAGTTCGGTGGGAGGGCCTTTGAATGAGCAGTTCTTC. Translating gives CASSSVGGPLNEQFF.

The chain employs TRBV12-3 or TRBV12-4 and TRBJ2-7; tentatively, D is TRBD1 (5 bases). The length of the CDR3 is 12 residues. V dropped 8 bases and J dropped 4 bases, with 12 bases sitting between them. The CDR3 sequence is CASSTAGYEQYF. CDR3 DNA: TGTGCCAGCTCAACTGCAGGGTACGAGCAGTACTTC.

There are many counts of this clonotype. The chain recombines TRBV27 with TRBJ1-2; 8 nucleotides align to TRBD1. The ends lost 7 bases at V and 8 bases at J; junction bases unmatched: 9. This CDR3 comprises 13 residues. Germline V CDR1 and CDR2: MNHEY, SMNVEV (reference sequence). In DNA, the CDR3 is TGTGCCAGCAAAGCCGGGACAGGAGGAGGCTACACCTTC. This encodes CASKAGTGGGYTF.